The TCR beta chain described here comes from a study of blood T cell repertoires in COVID-19. Clones were sequenced by immunoSEQ multiplex PCR, and TCRdb holds only the in-frame ones, with some missing. The repertoire includes under 350,000 clones, 75% to 90% of them detected once, and approximately 4.3% sits in the top ten. The germline V gene encodes CDR1 SGDLS and CDR2 YYNGEE. Trimming took 0 bases from V and 6 from J; bases not matched to a gene: 8. The CDR3 totals 16 residues. Sequenced sample: peripheral blood. This sequence originates from a man aged 35-49 years with acute or convalescent COVID-19. The rearrangement joins TRBV9 to TRBJ2-7, with TRBD1 identical over 11 bases. As DNA, the CDR3 is TGTGCCAGCAGCGTAGCTGGTGGACAGGGGGCCTTCGAGCAGTACTTC. Its protein is CASSVAGGQGAFEQYF. The full variable domain, in which reference TRBV9 and TRBJ2-7 provide the parts outside the CDR3, is DSGVTQTPKHLITATGQRVTLRCSPRSGDLSVYWYQQSLDQGLQFLIQYYNGEERAKGNILERFSAQQFPDLHSELNLSSLELGDSALYFCASSVAGGQGAFEQYFGPGTRLTVT.